A single T cell receptor beta chain is shown here with its context. The CDR3 spans 14 residues. From germline, CDR1 is SGHTA and CDR2 FQGNSA. V trimming: 5 bases; J trimming: 2 bases; junction bases outside the gene matches: 6. The source of the sample is a study of blood T cell repertoires in COVID-19. About the research overall: Researchers got acute and convalescent COVID-19 samples from the United States, Italy and Spain. From T cells, B-cell-depleted T cells, or PBMCs came the material, which was cDNA or gDNA.

Under the authors' procedure: Amplifying reference gene primers gave estimates of nucleated cell counts. The repertoire was sequenced with immunoSEQ multiplex PCR; TCRdb's copy has only in-frame clones and lacks some. D and trimming were read from the DNA, whereas the V and J calls and clone size are those reported in that table. The sample has approximately 350,000 clones, around 89% seen once. The sequencing sample was made of peripheral blood. The gene calls are TRBV7-2 and TRBJ2-7, with 7 bases that match TRBD1. The TCR was taken from a man in his forties with acute or convalescent COVID-19. The CDR3 nucleotides read TGTGCCAGCAGCCGGGACAGTGTGACCTACGAGCAGTACTTC. Its protein is CASSRDSVTYEQYF.